This TCR beta chain appears in the sequencing data of a study of glioma-infiltrating T cells after dendritic cell vaccination. This CDR3 comprises 16 residues. Germline V gene data show CDR1 as SGHAT and CDR2 as FQNNGV. Trimming took off 5 bases at V and 4 bases at J, with 20 bases between the two ends. Time point noted: after dendritic cell vaccination, including at tumor progression/relapse. PBMC sampling occurred before vaccination, two weeks after the third dose, and at progression. Amplification used 60 V beta primers and 13 J beta primers. Clones were read by immunoSEQ multiplex PCR, and TCRdb kept only the in-frame ones, dropping some. The sample holds 9,500 to 13,000 clones, over 65% seen once.

V is TRBV11-2 and J is TRBJ2-5, with D perhaps matching TRBD1 (6 bases). This TCR was sampled from a human donor with glioblastoma. The sample in question was blood, obtained after dendritic cell vaccination. The CDR3 is CASSPQQGGARETQYF. CDR3 coding DNA: TGTGCCAGCAGCCCCCAACAGGGTGGGGCAAGAGAGACCCAGTACTTC.